This T cell receptor beta chain was identified in a study of cytomegalovirus exposure and HLA in healthy donors (dated 2017 in TCRdb). For the study in its entirety: In an earlier analysis of roughly 590 of the donors, around 300 Gb of sequence data and 117 million unique TCR beta sequences from 180 million or so T cells were reported. The aim of the study was to test whether cataloging public T cell receptors could identify signatures of past pathogen exposure. To decide whether each TCR beta V gene segment behaved as functional or pseudogenic, an earlier analysis of over 500 of the donors relied on high-throughput TCR beta sequencing. Besides the first cohort of roughly 660 subjects, a separate validation cohort made up of roughly 120 different subjects was used. Among 350 to 400 genotyped donors of the cohort, an average of roughly 240,000 unique TCR beta nucleotide sequences were sequenced per donor, about a sixth of them non-productive. The study combined high-throughput TCR immunosequencing, statistical association of individual TCRs with disease status, and machine learning to predict cytomegalovirus infection status. The genetic ancestry cluster associated with self-reported Caucasian donors included 81% of the 398 genotyped donors. Roughly five DR-DQ haplotypes were treated as single units for association and clustering because of strong linkage in the cohort. Genome-wide SNP genotypes for about 55% of the 666 donors were used in a later genetic analysis, which treated that subset as a discovery cohort. Donor age, sex, ethnicity and CMV serostatus were compiled alongside the repertoire data. Using immunosequencing, the study profiled T cell repertoires from some 670 subjects and related those repertoires to cytomegalovirus serostatus. All discovery cohort repertoires had been generated on a single sequencing platform. To study patterns of TCR occurrence, a later analysis re-analyzed previously published TCR beta repertoires from 700 or so donors and added high-resolution HLA genotyping. An early release covering roughly 640 HLA-typed donors comprised approximately 300 gigabases of sequencing data and 65 million to 100 million unique TCR sequences. The number of typed donors differed by locus: about 620-630 for A, B, C, DRB1 and DQB1; approximately 540 for DQA1; approximately 600 for DPA1; and some 430 for DPB1. Rather than drawing on any new phenotypic data, the later analysis identified candidate immune exposures from TCR beta sequences and the way those sequences occurred across donors. HLA typing included class I and class II loci at four-digit resolution. Results and caveats for the whole study, not just this receptor: In the study, approximately 150 TCR beta chains were listed as associated with cytomegalovirus. Because the 87-base-pair reads could not distinguish some IMGT-functional V segments, including TRBV6-2 and TRBV6-3, those segments were excluded. Most CMV-associated TCR beta chains appeared to be HLA-restricted in a later analysis, and the HLA associations seemed to be driven largely by CMV exposure. It was suggested by the authors that the approach could potentially be generalized to other disease states and immunological phenotypes. The presence/absence analyses assumed that sequencing depth was roughly uniform across donors, and that assumption may not be true. Only TCR beta chains were sequenced in this cohort, and the absence of alpha or paired-chain data limited detectable features. V-gene and J-gene trimming of TCR beta chains was associated with a missense DCLRE1C variant in a later genetic analysis, and the association was replicated in an independent cohort. According to a later analysis, TCR association rates differed among HLA loci, with DRB1 alleles showing the most associated TCRs and HLA-C alleles showing the fewest. HLA typing was unavailable for some donors at each locus, so association tests used only the typed subset. In a later analysis, HLA-associated TCR beta chains showed more clonal expansion and lower generation probabilities than non-associated chains that were equally common. Immune exposure information for the cohort was limited to CMV serostatus. A few of the identified cytomegalovirus-associated TCR beta chains were confirmed in vitro to be specific for cytomegalovirus antigens. Most TCR sequences were observed very rarely across donors, whereas some public TCRs were present in many individuals. Over 15 rarely observed V segments, including chromosome 9 orphons, were excluded from the earlier analysis of 550 to 700 of the donors because counts were too low. A group of highly shared sequence variants was considered likely to be a technical artifact of the sequencing pipeline. A further reported finding was that TCR beta sequences accurately predicted the HLA-A and HLA-B alleles for most subjects in the first cohort. When HLA alleles, especially DR and DQ, strongly co-occurred, attributing TCR associations to individual alleles was difficult. Cytomegalovirus status was reported to be diagnosed by the classifier with high specificity and sensitivity in both the original and validation cohorts. Broadly in line with IMGT annotations, most TCR beta V segments showed up in productive rearrangements about 87% or about 30% of the time in an earlier analysis of 587 of the donors. Specific HLA alleles were associated with roughly 17,000 TCR beta sequences at a false discovery rate of 0.05 in a later analysis. Compared with the approximately 670-donor mean, donors in an Asian-associated ancestry cluster had fewer N-insertions in productive TCRs, according to a later genetic analysis. Linkage disequilibrium might explain the correlated functional status among segregating V segments, but an unknown experimental factor could not be ruled out. According to a later analysis, parvovirus B19, influenza, CMV and Epstein-Barr virus appeared linked to several top co-occurrence clusters.

Concerning this clone itself: The antigen it binds to is not known. Base qualities are not provided; no much larger clone lies one nucleotide away.

The library was made by the immunoSEQ multiplex PCR assay. A mixture of 60 forward primers for TCR Vbeta segments and 13 reverse primers for TCR Jbeta segments was used in the multiplex PCR. A multiplex PCR assay on genomic DNA amplified the CDR3 region of rearranged TCR beta genes. On the Illumina HiSeq System, the amplified TCR beta libraries were sequenced as 87-base-pair reads. On the authors' methods: In a later analysis, 70 million to 95 million unique TCR beta chains were counted across the approximately 670 repertoires, and roughly 11 million of these chains were shared by at least two donors. Raw reads were error-corrected and collapsed into unique sequences by a nearest-neighbor algorithm in which closely related sequences were merged to remove PCR and sequencing errors. To assign V, D and J gene segments, CDR3 sequences were aligned to IMGT reference sequences. Each retained sequence needed at least a six-nucleotide match to both a V gene segment and a J gene segment. Rearrangements were called productive when the CDR3 lacked stop codons and stayed in frame with V and J; all others were non-productive. CDR3 was defined by IMGT convention, running from the second conserved V-encoded cysteine to the conserved J-encoded phenylalanine. Sequences without an unambiguous match to a single V gene segment were excluded from the earlier analysis of about 600 of the donors. An earlier analysis of around 600 of the donors classified V segments as functional when productive rearrangements were above 56.7% and as segregating when the standard deviation between donors was above 5%. A statistical classification framework was built to diagnose cytomegalovirus status from the catalog of TCR beta chain sequences. V and J gene assignment, in a later analysis, came from comparing TCR nucleotide sequences with IMGT/GENE-DB human TR gene sequences. The TCRdist pipeline was used in a later analysis to assign CDR3 sequences and most-parsimonious VDJ recombination scenarios. In a later analysis, each TCR beta chain was defined by its CDR3 amino acid sequence together with its V-gene family, and reads lacking a unique V-gene family were excluded. As a way to deal with suspected cross-contamination and a sequencing artifact, a later analysis dropped approximately 590 nucleotide sequences that were highly shared and had low generation probability. In a later analysis, a clonal expansion index was calculated for each public chain from normalized within-repertoire ranks of inferred template counts. In a later analysis, generation probabilities were computed with a VDJ recombination model fitted to out-of-frame rearrangements, and the resulting probabilities were checked against IGoR. Hypergeometric tests were used in a later analysis to score TCR-TCR, TCR-HLA and TCR-CMV co-occurrence, with a repertoire-size bias correction applied to the TCR pairs. A later analysis estimated false discovery rates by permuting HLA or CMV assignments 20 times. In a later analysis, co-occurring TCRs were grouped using DBSCAN, and TCRdist sequence similarity was added for clustering within HLA-allele-positive subsets. For co-occurrence clustering, repertoires with fewer than 30,000 or more than 120,000 public chains were excluded, along with 5 or 6 repertoires with anomalous nucleotide sharing. The immuneACCESS repertoire file appears here via TCRdb, limited to in-frame rearrangements. These files lack a portion of the clones; in checked studies, under half of the deficit traces to unresolved V genes, and the cause of the others is not known. V, J and clone size are those of that table, while D and trimming were read from the DNA. The sample profile shows about 170,000 clones; around 76% of them were found once. Approximately 7.1% of the sample comes from the top ten.

In total, fewer than 750 healthy bone marrow donors made up the cohort. All cohort members were sampled while nominally healthy, although unrecorded immune exposures were likely present. The donor tested CMV seropositive and was one of the 289 seropositive cohort members. A peripheral blood sample was provided by each donor, and peripheral blood mononuclear cells were used for TCR beta sequencing. The Qiagen DNeasy Blood Extraction Kit was used to extract genomic DNA from the blood cell samples. CDR1 and CDR2 (SGDLS, YYNGEE) derive from the germline V gene. CDR3 length: 12 amino acids, cysteine to phenylalanine. The only DNA kept is the CDR3, 36 bases in frame from the first base. Deletion took 5 bases off V and 5 bases off J, with a span of 10 bases between the germline ends.

The sequence came from a man in his forties or fifties in good health and CMV-seropositive. The V and J genes are TRBV9 and TRBJ1-2; the D region possibly corresponds to TRBD1 (6 bases align). Sample: PBMCs. Here the CDR3 is given as CASRQGFYGYTF. The DNA sequence is as follows: TGTGCCAGCAGACAGGGTTTTTATGGCTACACCTTC.